This entry lists 5 T cell receptor beta chains sequenced from one sample in a study of CD8+ T cells in alopecia areata. Sequencing templates came from extracted RNA that was reverse transcribed into cDNA. Clones were sequenced by immunoSEQ multiplex PCR, and TCRdb holds only the in-frame ones, with some missing. The sample yields 140,000 to 150,000 clones, around 47% seen once. Sequenced material: CD4+ T cells sorted from blood. The receptors were sampled from a human donor with alopecia areata.

This rearrangement joins TRBV27 to TRBJ1-5, with 8 bases lining up with TRBD1. Germline lookup yields CDR1 MNHEY and CDR2 SMNVEV (reference sequence). The CDR3 is 16 amino acids. The V segment lost 4 bases and the J segment 4 bases; nucleotides outside the gene matches: 9. The CDR3 DNA reads as TGTGCCAGCAGTTCCCTCGGACAGGGAGAAAATCAGCCCCAGCATTTT. As protein: CASSSLGQGENQPQHF.

Comment on this clone: This specimen includes other DNA sequences encoding the same CDR3. This chain joins TRBV2 and TRBJ1-5; D is unresolved. The ends were cut back, 8 bases at V and 4 bases at J, with 3 bases in the middle. The germline gives CDR1 SNHLY, CDR2 FYNNEI. The CDR3 sequence is 10 residues long. Here the CDR3 reads CASGNQPQHF. CDR3 sequence (DNA): TGTGCCAGCGGGAATCAGCCCCAGCATTTT.

The chain joins TRBV9 to TRBJ2-1, with TRBD2 identical over 7 bases. V lost 4 bases and J lost 6; bases outside the gene matches: 7. Germline V CDR1 and CDR2: SGDLS, YYNGEE. This CDR3 has 14 amino acids. CDR3 in amino acids: CASSRGELGNEQFF. In DNA, the CDR3 is TGTGCCAGCAGCCGGGGGGAACTTGGCAATGAGCAGTTCTTC. The whole variable domain, filled in from reference TRBV9 and TRBJ2-1, reads DSGVTQTPKHLITATGQRVTLRCSPRSGDLSVYWYQQSLDQGLQFLIQYYNGEERAKGNILERFSAQQFPDLHSELNLSSLELGDSALYFCASSRGELGNEQFFGPGTRLTVL.

The chain combines TRBV20-1 with TRBJ2-5, with D uncertain. The CDR3 has 10 residues. The germline V gene has CDR1 DFQATT and CDR2 SNEGSKA (reference sequence). Trimming took 6 bases from V and 3 from J, leaving 5 bases between them. The CDR3 nucleotides read TGCAGTGCCCCGAAAGAGACCCAGTACTTC. It yields the protein CSAPKETQYF.

This rearrangement joins TRBV23-1 to TRBJ2-1; D is tentatively TRBD1 or TRBD2 (5 bases each). TRBV23-1 is assigned to the ORF class and has an uncertain function. The CDR3 spans 14 residues. Trimming took 3 bases from V and 8 from J, leaving 14 bases between them. Here the CDR3 DNA reads TGCGCCAGCAGTCAGTTCAAAGGGACGGATGAGCAGTTCTTC. Protein: CASSQFKGTDEQFF.